Sequencing of this T cell receptor (beta chain) was carried out in a study of blood T cell repertoires in COVID-19. At the level of the study: The origin of the acute and convalescent COVID-19 samples was the United States, Italy and Spain. T cells, B-cell-depleted T cells, or PBMCs provided the cDNA or gDNA that served as material.

As processed by the authors: Amplification of reference gene primers provided the estimated nucleated cell counts. TCRdb's copy holds only in-frame clones and misses some; the assay was immunoSEQ multiplex PCR. V, J and clone size are those of that table, while D and trimming were read from the DNA. The table has about 130,000 clones, 60% to 75% seen once. Germline V gives CDR1 SEHNR, CDR2 FQNEAQ (reference sequence). V was cut by 4 bases and J by 5 bases, with 9 bases left in between. The CDR3 totals 14 residues. The receptor was isolated from a woman between 65 and 79 years old with acute or convalescent COVID-19. The sample consisted of peripheral blood. This chain connects TRBV7-9 to TRBJ1-6, with D possibly matching TRBD1 (5 bases). The CDR3 region is CASSSPGNNSPLHF. The CDR3 nucleotides read TGTGCCAGCAGCTCGCCAGGGAATAATTCACCCCTCCACTTT.